The present TCR beta chain was sequenced within a study of regulatory T cells in long-lasting Graves disease. Trimming removed 4 bases at V and 9 bases at J, with 14 bases between. The CDR3 has 14 residues. Germline V lookup: CDR1 SGHRS, CDR2 YFSETQ. The authors built TCR beta libraries using iRepertoire HTBI primers and Arm-PCR of CDR3 regions. TCRdb called the multiplex PCR reads again in MiXCR, with one record for every CDR3 protein. The repertoire includes some 600,000 distinct CDR3 sequences, 16% of them detected once, and 12% sits in the top ten. The time point denotes: newly diagnosed GD, antithyroid drugs for less than 3 months. The TCR library was made from RNA that had been extracted from PBMCs in TRIzol. A further study also used this sample, focusing on T cells in Graves' hyperthyroidism and ophthalmopathy.

The chain recombines TRBV5-1 with TRBJ1-6; no clear D. The specimen was peripheral blood mononuclear cells (PBMCs), collected at new diagnosis, from a patient treated with antithyroid drugs. This clonotype was obtained from a man aged 18 to 30 with Graves disease. The CDR3 reads CASSDTKGGSPLHF. The CDR3 bases are TGCGCCAGCAGCGACACAAAAGGAGGTTCACCCCTCCACTTT.